This paragraph reports one T cell receptor (beta chain). Per sorted-subset replicate PCR, input was around 200 ng DNA, representing tens of thousands of T cell genomes. Per the original methods: Junction-only sequences without quality scores were provided by ImmunoSEQ, so filtering was different. Clones were sequenced by immunoSEQ multiplex PCR, and TCRdb holds only the in-frame ones, with some missing. V and J calls and clone size come straight from that table; D and trimming were deduced from the DNA. The repertoire holds 2 million to 3 million clones, roughly 93% seen once, with roughly 0.36% in the top ten. Germline V gene sequence: CDR1 SGHNT, CDR2 YENEEA. V was shortened by 3 bases and J by 3 bases, with 8 bases between the two germline ends. This CDR3 has 13 residues. This sample was taken from a study of shared clonotypes between healthy human individuals. Study-level information: The plates for each donor numbered three CD4 naive, three CD4 memory, two CD8 naive and one CD8 memory.

Among the donors, all were Caucasian adults who lived in Nashville, Tennessee. This rearrangement joins TRBV11-3 to TRBJ2-5; D not certain. Sample: naive CD4+ T cells from PBMCs. Subset specified: CD45RA+ positively selected. The sequence came from a young man in good health. Some clones in this sample may be carry-over from other donors' samples. The CDR3 spells CASSFNAKETQYF. DNA for the CDR3: TGTGCCAGCAGCTTCAACGCGAAAGAGACCCAGTACTTC.